The present T cell receptor beta chain was sequenced within a study of blood T cell repertoires in COVID-19. Study background: Material from acute and convalescent COVID-19 was sourced from the United States, Italy and Spain. Sources were T cells, B-cell-depleted T cells, or PBMCs; the material itself was cDNA or gDNA.

As processed by the authors: The assay estimated nucleated cells by amplifying reference gene primers. The repertoire was sequenced with immunoSEQ multiplex PCR; TCRdb's copy has only in-frame clones and lacks some. V, J and clone size derive from that table, while D and trimming were established from the DNA sequence. The sample lists some 100,000 clones, around 90% occurring once. Per germline, CDR1 SGHRS and CDR2 YFSETQ. V was shortened by 4 bases and J by 1 base, with 12 bases between the two germline ends. The CDR3 loop spans 15 amino acids. The receptor was derived from a human donor in a cohort sampled during active COVID-19. The material sequenced was peripheral blood. The chain recombines TRBV5-1 with TRBJ2-1, with TRBD2 as a possible D gene (7 bases). The CDR3 DNA reads as TGCGCCAGCAGCCTAGGGGGAGGGTCCTACAATGAGCAGTTCTTC. Protein: CASSLGGGSYNEQFF.